A single T cell receptor beta chain is shown here with its context. Gene names are the mouse ones. TCRdb keeps only in-frame clones here, not all; method: immunoSEQ multiplex PCR. The table lists approximately 45,000 clones, roughly 73% of them singletons, with around 0.5% in the top ten. The sample belongs to a study of tissue T cells after allogeneic stem cell transplantation. The specimen was sorted cells pooled from one or two spleens. This clonotype was obtained from a pool of C57BL/6 mice in good health.

The CDR3 bases that were read are TGTGCAAGCAGCTCAGGTACTGGAAATACGCTCTAT. Its protein product is CASSSGTGNTLY. The full CDR3 is CASSSGTGNTLYF. The chain uses TRBV16 and TRBJ1-3; D gene ambiguous. The CDR3 is cut off 1 residue early in the read; its end comes from the germline J gene. Deletions cut 4 bases from V and 2 bases from J, with 6 bases between. Germline-derived CDR1 and CDR2 are SGHSA and FRNQAP. CDR3 size: 13 residues.